The 23 T cell receptor beta chains listed next were all sequenced from one sample in a study of blood T cell repertoires in COVID-19. Generated by immunoSEQ multiplex PCR, the TCRdb table keeps only in-frame clones and is missing some. Of about 400,000 clones in the sample, 89% were seen once. What was sequenced was PBMCs or T cells enriched from blood (not recorded which). The receptors were gathered from a woman aged 25-40 years who had recovered from COVID-19.

The chain's CDR3 is CASSNRRCMAKNIQYF. For the CDR3, the DNA is TGTGCCAGCAGCAACAGGAGGTGCATGGCCAAAAACATTCAGTACTTC. The chain uses TRBV21-1 and TRBJ2-4; the table calls TRBD2, which could not be checked here. TRBV21-1 is a listed pseudogene. The CDR3 runs to 16 residues.

The chain uses TRBV9 and TRBJ2-5; TRBD1 matches 10 bases. Germline V gene sequence: CDR1 SGDLS, CDR2 YYNGEE. The CDR3 has 14 amino acids. Germline trimming cut 3 bases from V and 5 bases from J; bases unmatched to any gene: 4. As DNA, the CDR3 is TGTGCCAGCAGCGCAGGGACAGGGGTTGAGACCCAGTACTTC. It translates to CASSAGTGVETQYF.

On this clone: One junction end disagrees with the germline gene, perhaps due to a read error. The chain employs TRBV2 and TRBJ2-7, with 8 bases matching TRBD2. The CDR3 is 12 residues long. Germline V lookup: CDR1 SNHLY, CDR2 FYNNEI. The CDR3 nucleotides read TGTGCCAGCAGGGAGGCCGGACTAGCAATGGGCTTC. Its protein product is CASREAGLAMGF. Together with reference TRBV2 and TRBJ2-7, the CDR3 gives the full variable domain: EPEVTQTPSHQVTQMGQEVILRCVPISNHLYFYWYRQILGQKVEFLVSFYNNEISEKSEIFDDQFSVERPDGSNFTLKIRSTKLEDSAMYFCASREAGLAMGFGPGTRLTVT.

This clone was seen just once. The V gene is TRBV7-3, the J gene TRBJ2-2; a weak D match, TRBD1 (6 bases). The CDR3 spans 14 residues. Trimming shortened V by 6 bases and J by 6 bases, and 14 bases separated the two germline ends. CDR1 and CDR2 (germline): SGHTA, FQGTGA. The CDR3 sequence: CASRSGTRAGELFF. The CDR3 DNA is TGTGCCAGCAGGTCCGGGACAAGAGCCGGGGAGCTGTTTTTT.

This chain uses TRBV6-2 or TRBV6-3 with TRBJ1-5; perhaps TRBD1 as D (6 bases). The CDR3 length is 14 residues. CDR1 is MNHEY and CDR2 is SVGEGT in the germline V gene. The V gene lost 3 bases and the J gene lost 7 bases, with 13 bases spanning the gap. The CDR3 region is CASSYLTGDQPQHF. For the CDR3, the DNA is TGTGCCAGCAGTTATCTGACAGGTGACCAGCCCCAGCATTTT.

The V call is TRBV19, the J call TRBJ1-5, with a tentative D call TRBD1 (6 bases). The CDR3 has 14 amino acids. Germline V lookup: CDR1 LNHDA, CDR2 SQIVND (reference sequence). V was trimmed by 3 bases and J by 7 bases, leaving 13 bases between them. In nucleotides, the CDR3 is TGTGCCAGTAGTATCCCCTGGCAGGGGCAGCCCCAGCATTTT. Residues: CASSIPWQGQPQHF.

The chain recombines TRBV18 with TRBJ2-5; 12 bases are shared with TRBD1. Losses at the gene ends were 3 bases for V and 7 bases for J; bases not matched to a gene: 12. This CDR3 contains 17 residues. CDR1 is KGHSH, CDR2 LQKENI, per germline. CDR3 sequence: CASSPQSLGTGGGTQYF. The DNA for the CDR3 is TGTGCCAGCTCACCCCAAAGCCTCGGGACAGGGGGCGGGACCCAGTACTTC.

This rearrangement joins TRBV28 to TRBJ1-2, with D possibly being TRBD1 (5 bases). Germline lookup yields CDR1 MDHEN and CDR2 SYDVKM. With 6 bases removed from V and 3 bases from J, the gap between germline ends came to 8 bases. The CDR3 has 12 amino acids. CDR3 nucleotide sequence: TGTGCCAGCAGGATCAGGGACTATGGCTACACCTTC. Translated: CASRIRDYGYTF.

V is TRBV6-1 and J is TRBJ2-7, with D possibly TRBD2 on 6 matching bases. V lost 6 bases to trimming and J lost 6 bases, with 12 bases between them. The CDR3 has 12 amino acids. Germline lookup yields CDR1 MNHNS and CDR2 SASEGT. The CDR3 nucleotides are TGTGCCAGCAGATCTCAGGGACTCGAGCAGTACTTC. As protein: CASRSQGLEQYF.

This clone was counted once. The rearrangement joins TRBV9 to TRBJ1-1; TRBD1 aligns across 7 bases. This CDR3 has 13 amino acids. Germline V CDR1 and CDR2: SGDLS, YYNGEE. The V gene end was trimmed by 3 bases and the J gene end by 6 bases; junction bases not matched to a gene: 5. CDR3 loop: CASSAIGTAEAFF. Here the CDR3 DNA reads TGTGCCAGCAGCGCAATTGGGACAGCTGAAGCTTTCTTT.

For the CDR3, the DNA is TGCGCCAGCAGCCTCCTTCGGCTAGCGGGGGGGCCATTTGAGCAGTTCTTC. Its translation: CASSLLRLAGGPFEQFF. The gene calls are TRBV4-3 and TRBJ2-1; 12 positions match TRBD2. The CDR3 runs to 17 residues. J gave up 9 bases and V 4 bases, and 13 bases lay outside the gene matches. CDR1 and CDR2 from the germline V gene are LGHNA and YSLEER.

The CDR3 DNA reads as TGTGCCAGCAGCAAACCGGGTTTTGAAGCTTTCTTT. Protein: CASSKPGFEAFF. The chain couples TRBV7-3 to TRBJ1-1; D unresolved. This CDR3 comprises 12 residues. V lost 5 bases and J 7 bases, leaving 11 bases between the germline ends. CDR1 and CDR2 (germline): SGHTA, FQGTGA.

This chain links TRBV4-1 with TRBJ1-2, with 7 bases identical to TRBD1. The germline gives CDR1 MGHRA, CDR2 YSYEKL. This CDR3 spans 15 amino acids. V shed 4 bases and J 0 bases; nucleotides not matched to a gene: 5. DNA for the CDR3: TGCGCCAGCAGCCTTGGGACAGACCCTAACTATGGCTACACCTTC. Translated: CASSLGTDPNYGYTF.

This clone showed up just once. This chain joins TRBV27 and TRBJ2-7; TRBD2 matches 10 bases. Germline CDR1 reads MNHEY; CDR2 reads SMNVEV (reference sequence). The CDR3 is 20 amino acids. The J segment lost 3 bases and the V segment lost 2 bases, leaving 19 bases of the junction unmatched. Here the CDR3 DNA reads TGTGCCAGCAGTTTACGGGCGAGACCGCTAGCGGGAGACGGCGACTACGAGCAGTACTTC. This sequence encodes CASSLRARPLAGDGDYEQYF.

The chain combines TRBV27 with TRBJ1-2; D call uncertain. V dropped 10 bases and J dropped 0 bases, with 21 bases sitting between them. Germline V gene lookup returns CDR1 MNHEY and CDR2 SMNVEV (reference sequence). The CDR3 totals 16 residues. CDR3 in amino acids: CATKSFLTDPNYGYTF. The CDR3 region has the DNA TGTGCCACCAAATCCTTTCTAACAGATCCTAACTATGGCTACACCTTC.

The genes are TRBV5-1 and TRBJ2-3, with 8 bases aligning to TRBD2. Germline values: CDR1 SGHRS, CDR2 YFSETQ. With V trimmed by 5 bases and J by 3 bases, 11 bases remained unmatched. The CDR3 is 16 amino acids. The CDR3 reads CASSDGSGSKTDTQYF. CDR3 nucleotides: TGCGCCAGCAGTGATGGGAGCGGGAGTAAGACAGATACGCAGTATTTT.

This chain links TRBV7-2 with TRBJ1-1; D may be TRBD1 (5 bases). Germline values: CDR1 SGHTA, CDR2 FQGNSA. The CDR3 is 15 residues long. Trimming stripped 8 bases from V and 4 bases from J, with 20 bases between. The CDR3 sequence: CASLLLGPRGTEAFF. For the CDR3, the DNA is TGTGCCAGCCTACTCCTCGGGCCAAGGGGCACTGAAGCTTTCTTT.

With regard to this clone: Germline is not matched at one junction end, which may reflect a read error. The chain carries TRBV2 and TRBJ1-4; 7 bases fit TRBD1. The length of the CDR3 is 14 residues. The germline V gene encodes CDR1 SNHLY and CDR2 FYNNEI. CDR3 sequence (DNA): TGTGCCAGCAGTCTGACAGGGACTAGTGAAAAACTGTTTTTT. Translation gives CASSLTGTSEKLFF.

The chain is built from TRBV2 and TRBJ2-1, with D uncertain. This CDR3 spans 11 amino acids. The ends were cut back, 3 bases at V and 9 bases at J, with 6 bases in the middle. Germline lookup yields CDR1 SNHLY and CDR2 FYNNEI. The CDR3 DNA sequence: TGTGCCAGCAGTGAGCGGAGTGAGCAGTTCTTC. This encodes CASSERSEQFF.

V and J are TRBV13 and TRBJ1-6; D is unclear. Trimming pared 6 bases from V and 7 bases from J, leaving 7 bases between. CDR3 length: 12 amino acids. From germline, CDR1 is PRHDT and CDR2 FYEKMQ (reference sequence). CDR3 bases: TGTGCCAGCAGTGCCAGGAATTCACCCCTCCACTTT. Its translation is CASSARNSPLHF. Full variable domain (missing parts from reference TRBV13 and TRBJ1-6): AAGVIQSPRHLIKEKRETATLKCYPIPRHDTVYWYQQGPGQDPQFLISFYEKMQSDKGSIPDRFSAQQFSDYHSELNMSSLELGDSALYFCASSARNSPLHFGNGTRLTVT.

V usage is TRBV18 and J usage is TRBJ1-3; D might be TRBD1 (5 bases). Trimming removed 2 bases at V and 4 bases at J, with 15 bases between. The germline V gene has CDR1 KGHSH and CDR2 LQKENI. There are 16 residues in the CDR3. This chain's CDR3 is CASSPNGTPSGNTIYF. The CDR3 nucleotides read TGTGCCAGCTCACCAAATGGGACTCCTTCGGGAAACACCATATATTTT.

About this clone: The junction and the germline gene differ at one end; a read error may be behind it. The chain has TRBV12-3 or TRBV12-4 and TRBJ1-2; D is undetermined. The CDR3 contains 11 residues. The DNA of the CDR3 is TGTGCCAGCAGCTACGCGCCCGACACCTCCTTC. Its protein product is CASSYAPDTSF.

This chain links TRBV18 with TRBJ1-1; D not resolved. Germline CDR1 is KGHSH and CDR2 is LQKENI. V lost 2 bases and J lost 0, with 10 bases in between. CDR3 length: 15 amino acids. The CDR3 loop is CASSPIAEVNTEAFF. In DNA form, the CDR3 reads TGTGCCAGCTCACCAATTGCGGAAGTGAACACTGAAGCTTTCTTT.